The present T cell receptor beta chain was sequenced within a study of early T cells in non-severe SARS-CoV-2 infection. Overall study context: Chains were not paired, and sequencing was done on bulk RNA from unsorted whole blood.

The study, taken as a whole, reports: Lookups in VDJdb leaned toward anti-spike CD8 responses and missed private and CD4 specificities.

Germline-derived CDR1 and CDR2 are GTSNPN and SVGIG (reference sequence). V was clipped by 7 bases and J by 8 bases, with 22 bases between them. This CDR3 region has 14 residues. Note on this clonotype: Its target is unknown.

cDNA molecules, individually, were tagged with unique molecular identifiers. One entry per CDR3 protein results from TCRdb running MiXCR on the 5' RACE reads. The sample has some 120,000 distinct CDR3 sequences, around 14% seen once. The chain carries TRBV30 and TRBJ2-3; D gene uncertain. The sequenced sample consisted of whole blood. This sequence originates from an adult who was a healthcare worker with PCR-confirmed SARS-CoV-2 infection or an uninfected control (not recorded which). The CDR3 sequence is CASKKGGTQGTQYF. In DNA form, the CDR3 reads TGTGCCTCAAAAAAGGGCGGAACCCAAGGTACGCAGTATTTT.